This T cell receptor beta chain was profiled in a study of CD8+ T cells in alopecia areata. Stated treatment: oral pan-JAK inhibitor, 5-10 mg twice daily. Reverse transcribed after extraction, RNA yielded cDNA as the sequencing template. Some clones are missing from TCRdb's copy, which holds only in-frame ones; the method was immunoSEQ multiplex PCR. The data contain fewer than 250,000 clones, 55% to 70% of them singletons. Trimming cost V 3 bases and J 5 bases; bases outside gene matches: 4. The germline CDR1 and CDR2 sequences are GTSNPN and SVGIG (reference sequence). CDR3 size: 14 residues. The material was CD4+ T cells sorted from blood, obtained at week 4, from a patient treated with tofacitinib. The sequence was obtained from a human donor with alopecia areata. The chain carries TRBV30 and TRBJ1-6; 7 bases agree with TRBD1. CDR3 coding DNA: TGTGCCTGGAGACAGGGGAACGATAATTCACCCCTCCACTTT. The encoded protein is CAWRQGNDNSPLHF.